What follows is one T cell receptor beta chain and its context. Its antigen is as yet unknown. V lost 5 bases and J 7 bases, leaving 2 bases between the germline ends. CDR3 length: 9 residues. CDR1 and CDR2 from the germline V gene are SNHLY and FYNNEI. This sample stems from a study of T cell responses to AZD1222 COVID-19 vaccine. Study results and caveats: Sampled repertoires all dated from after the peak T cell response.

Profiled with immunoSEQ multiplex PCR; TCRdb holds only in-frame clones, not every one. The data contain more than 95,000 clones, 85% to 95% of them singletons. The sequence came from an adult in good health. The source was peripheral blood, collected on day 0 of AZD1222 vaccination. The chain recombines TRBV2 with TRBJ1-2; D unclear. This chain's CDR3 is CASSSGYTF. CDR3 nucleotide sequence: TGTGCCAGCAGTAGTGGCTACACCTTC.